These 19 T cell receptor beta chains came from one sample sequenced in a study of STAT5B mutations in CD4+ large granular lymphocyte leukemia. Method: immunoSEQ multiplex PCR; TCRdb's copy keeps in-frame clones and lacks some. Of 30,000 to 40,000 clones in the sample, approximately 90% were seen once. Material for sequencing was CD4+ T cells from blood buffy coats. Receptors originate from a human donor in good health.

The gene calls are TRBV9 and TRBJ2-6; no clear D gene. Deletions cut 5 bases from V and 0 bases from J, with 6 bases between. Germline V gene sequence: CDR1 SGDLS, CDR2 YYNGEE. The CDR3 has 14 amino acids. The CDR3 region is CASSVSSGANVLTF. Written as DNA, the CDR3 is TGTGCCAGCAGTGTGAGCTCTGGGGCCAACGTCCTGACTTTC.

The chain employs TRBV20-1 and TRBJ2-1, with D unclear. The V gene lost 6 bases and the J gene lost 4 bases, with 4 bases spanning the gap. Germline loops: CDR1 DFQATT, CDR2 SNEGSKA (reference sequence). The CDR3 runs 10 residues. The CDR3, as DNA: TGCAGTGCCAGATACAATGAGCAGTTCTTC. This codes for CSARYNEQFF.

The rearrangement joins TRBV5-1 to TRBJ1-2, with 9 bases aligning to TRBD1. The CDR3 covers 18 residues. Germline assignment: CDR1 SGHRS and CDR2 YFSETQ. Germline trimming cut 0 bases from V and 5 bases from J; bases unmatched to any gene: 14. The CDR3 spells CASSLDAFRDREAYGYTF. In DNA, the CDR3 is TGCGCCAGCAGCTTGGATGCTTTTAGGGACAGGGAGGCATATGGCTACACCTTC. Looking up the rest from reference TRBV5-1 and TRBJ1-2 gives the full variable domain: KAGVTQTPRYLIKTRGQQVTLSCSPISGHRSVSWYQQTPGQGLQFLFEYFSETQRNKGNFPGRFSGRQFSNSRSEMNVSTLELGDSALYLCASSLDAFRDREAYGYTFGSGTRLTVV.

The chain uses TRBV27 and TRBJ1-5; 10 nucleotides agree with TRBD1. The CDR3 is made up of 15 amino acids. V was pared by 5 bases and J by 5 bases, with 6 bases of the junction left unmatched. Germline lookup yields CDR1 MNHEY and CDR2 SMNVEV (reference sequence). The CDR3 is CASSKTGGVYQPQHF. The CDR3 bases are TGTGCCAGCAGTAAGACAGGGGGCGTTTATCAGCCCCAGCATTTT.

The chain is built from TRBV2 and TRBJ1-2, with 9 nucleotides matching TRBD1. The trim removed 6 bases at V and 0 bases at J, leaving 8 bases unmatched. This CDR3 is 16 amino acids long. Germline-derived CDR1 and CDR2 are SNHLY and FYNNEI. CDR3 DNA: TGTGCCAGCAGAAAGGACAGGGGCGCCTCTAACTATGGCTACACCTTC. Translating it yields CASRKDRGASNYGYTF.

The chain has TRBV5-8 and TRBJ1-2; no clear D gene. This CDR3 region has 13 residues. V was cut by 4 bases and J by 0 bases, with 7 bases left in between. The germline V gene has CDR1 SGHTS and CDR2 YDEGEE. This CDR3 reads CASSAHTNYGYTF. CDR3 in DNA: TGTGCCAGCAGCGCACATACTAACTATGGCTACACCTTC.

This chain links TRBV9 with TRBJ2-1, with TRBD2 matching 11 bases. Trimming at V came to 3 bases and at J to 7 bases, leaving 6 bases not matched to a gene. Looked up from germline, CDR1 is SGDLS and CDR2 is YYNGEE. This CDR3 is built from 15 residues. The CDR3 loop reads CASSALAGGGNEQFF. In DNA, the CDR3 is TGTGCCAGCAGCGCGCTAGCGGGGGGAGGGAATGAGCAGTTCTTC.

The J gene is TRBJ2-7, the V gene TRBV10-3; tentative D call: TRBD1 (6 bases). CDR3 size: 11 residues. The V gene's germline CDR1 is ENHRY and CDR2 SYGVKD. CDR3 residues: CATRDNYEQYF. CDR3 bases: TGTGCAACCCGGGACAACTACGAGCAGTACTTC.

V gene TRBV11-2 combines with J gene TRBJ1-3, with D maybe TRBD1 (5 bases). The V gene's germline CDR1 is SGHAT and CDR2 FQNNGV. The V gene lost 1 base and the J gene lost 0 bases, with 10 bases spanning the gap. The CDR3 is 16 residues long. The CDR3 sequence: CASSLVHTGSGNTIYF. The CDR3 coding sequence is TGTGCCAGCAGCTTAGTCCACACAGGCTCTGGAAACACCATATATTTT.

V is TRBV6-5 and J is TRBJ2-7, with 9 bases aligning to TRBD1. The CDR3 has 11 amino acids. Unmatched junction bases numbered 2, after V lost 11 bases and J lost 3 bases. Germline lookup yields CDR1 MNHEY and CDR2 SVGAGI. As DNA, the CDR3 is TGTGCCTCGGACAGGGGCTACGAGCAGTACTTC. This codes for CASDRGYEQYF.

The V call is TRBV2, the J call TRBJ1-5, with 7 bases aligning to TRBD1. CDR3 length: 14 residues. Germline-derived CDR1 and CDR2 are SNHLY and FYNNEI. The ends lost 4 bases at V and 5 bases at J; junction bases unmatched: 5. The CDR3 DNA is TGTGCCAGCAGTGGGACAGGAAAATATCAGCCCCAGCATTTT. Its protein product is CASSGTGKYQPQHF.

The chain combines TRBV2 with TRBJ2-4; 7 bases align to TRBD2. CDR1 and CDR2 from the germline V gene are SNHLY and FYNNEI. The CDR3 sequence is 17 residues long. Trimming took 0 bases from V and 1 from J; bases not matched to a gene: 6. The CDR3 protein is CASSEALFGGAKNIQYF. The CDR3 DNA reads TGTGCCAGCAGTGAAGCGCTTTTCGGGGGGGCCAAAAACATTCAGTACTTC.

The V gene is TRBV4-1, the J gene TRBJ2-1; D might be TRBD1 (5 bases). In germline, CDR1 is MGHRA, CDR2 YSYEKL. The CDR3 is made up of 14 amino acids. V gave up 7 bases and J gave up 12 bases, with 22 bases separating them. The CDR3 DNA reads as TGCGCCAGCAACAGATGGGGCCCGGGTCCGGGGCAGTTCTTC. Translated, it gives CASNRWGPGPGQFF.

This clone showed up just once. V is TRBV4-1 and J is TRBJ1-5; D may be TRBD1 (6 bases). Germline V gene sequence: CDR1 MGHRA, CDR2 YSYEKL. This CDR3 is 17 amino acids long. Trimming stripped 1 base from V and 2 bases from J, with 15 bases between. CDR3 protein: CASSQGGRGQGNQPQHF. The CDR3 coding sequence is TGCGCCAGCAGCCAAGGGGGCAGGGGTCAAGGCAATCAGCCCCAGCATTTT.

This chain joins TRBV5-1 and TRBJ1-1; tentative D call: TRBD1 (6 bases). Trimming removed 4 bases at V and 1 base at J, with 14 bases between. The germline V gene encodes CDR1 SGHRS and CDR2 YFSETQ. The CDR3 covers 15 residues. CDR3 coding DNA: TGCGCCAGCAGCGGCACAGGGTCTCGGAACACTGAAGCTTTCTTT. Translated: CASSGTGSRNTEAFF.

The rearrangement links TRBV5-8 to TRBJ1-1, with D possibly TRBD1 on 5 matching bases. The germline V gene encodes CDR1 SGHTS and CDR2 YDEGEE. V was clipped by 4 bases and J by 1 base, with 11 bases between them. CDR3 length: 14 residues. The CDR3 coding sequence is TGTGCCAGCAGCCGCCGGAGGGGGAACACTGAAGCTTTCTTT. Its translation: CASSRRRGNTEAFF. The entire variable domain, with the rest obtained from reference TRBV5-8 and TRBJ1-1, is as follows: EAGVTQSPTHLIKTRGQQATLRCSPISGHTSVYWYQQALGLGLQFLLWYDEGEERNRGNFPPRFSGRQFPNYSSELNVNALELEDSALYLCASSRRRGNTEAFFGQGTRLTVV.

This clone is labeled as medium-sized (0.01 to 0.1%). The V gene is TRBV27, the J gene TRBJ2-6; D might be TRBD1 (5 bases). V was shortened by 2 bases and J by 2 bases, with 7 bases between the two germline ends. The CDR3 sequence is 15 residues long. CDR1 and CDR2 (germline): MNHEY, SMNVEV (reference sequence). CDR3 DNA: TGTGCCAGCAGTTTAAAAGGGGCTGGGGCCAACGTCCTGACTTTC. Its protein product is CASSLKGAGANVLTF.

The chain uses TRBV18 and TRBJ2-3, with D perhaps TRBD1 (5 bases). V lost 1 base and J 2 bases, leaving 13 bases between the germline ends. The CDR3 loop spans 16 amino acids. Germline V gene sequence: CDR1 KGHSH, CDR2 LQKENI. CDR3 nucleotide sequence: TGTGCCAGCTCACCACGGCAGGGCCCAAACACAGATACGCAGTATTTT. This encodes CASSPRQGPNTDTQYF.

The CDR3 nucleotides read TGTGCCAGCAGCTTGGGTGGCAGGGAAGACACTGAAGCTTTCTTT. This gives the protein CASSLGGREDTEAFF. V and J are TRBV7-8 and TRBJ1-1, with a weak D call TRBD1 (5 bases). The germline V gene encodes CDR1 SGHVS and CDR2 FQNEAQ. V was trimmed by 3 bases and J by 3 bases, leaving 14 bases between them. The CDR3 consists of 15 residues. Drawing the rest from reference TRBV7-8 and TRBJ1-1, the complete variable domain is GAGVSQSPRYKVAKRGQDVALRCDPISGHVSLFWYQQALGQGPEFLTYFQNEAQLDKSGLPSDRFFAERPEGSVSTLKIQRTQQEDSAVYLCASSLGGREDTEAFFGQGTRLTVV.